Presented here are 22 T cell receptor beta chains from one specimen sequenced in a study of shared clonotypes between healthy human individuals. TCRdb keeps only in-frame clones here, not all; method: immunoSEQ multiplex PCR. Among some 2.4 million clones, 80% to 95% were seen once, and the ten largest hold 0.36%. The sequenced material came from naive CD4+ T cells from PBMCs. The subset was: CD45RA+ positively selected. All receptors derive from a man younger than 30 in good health. Some clones in this sample may be carry-over from other donors' samples.

The gene calls are TRBV5-1 and TRBJ2-1, with D maybe TRBD2 (5 bases). The CDR3 loop spans 11 amino acids. Germline V CDR1 and CDR2: SGHRS, YFSETQ. V dropped 4 bases and J dropped 11 bases, with 10 bases sitting between them. The CDR3 DNA reads as TGCGCCAGCAGCGCGGGTTGGAAGCAGTTCTTC. This gives the protein CASSAGWKQFF.

The chain couples TRBV28 to TRBJ2-7; 7 bases match TRBD2. Losses at the gene ends were 4 bases for V and 3 bases for J; bases not matched to a gene: 6. Germline CDR1 and CDR2: MDHEN and SYDVKM. There are 14 residues in the CDR3. This CDR3 is CASSSGTTIYEQYF. The CDR3 region has the DNA TGTGCCAGCAGTTCAGGGACTACCATCTACGAGCAGTACTTC.

The gene calls are TRBV28 and TRBJ2-5, with TRBD2 matching 11 bases. Trimming cost V 3 bases and J 4 bases; bases outside gene matches: 7. The germline CDR1 and CDR2 sequences are MDHEN and SYDVKM. The CDR3 sequence is 16 residues long. In nucleotides, the CDR3 is TGTGCCAGCAGTTTTGGACCAGGGACTAGCGGAGAGACCCAGTACTTC. This translates into CASSFGPGTSGETQYF.

The chain employs TRBV9 and TRBJ2-5; weak D call: TRBD1 (6 bases). Germline V CDR1 and CDR2: SGDLS, YYNGEE. The CDR3 is made up of 16 amino acids. Trimming removed 0 bases at V and 5 bases at J, with 17 bases between. As DNA, the CDR3 is TGTGCCAGCAGCGTAGCTTCAGGGGCCAGCATGGAGACCCAGTACTTC. Amino acid sequence: CASSVASGASMETQYF.

The chain links TRBV7-2 to TRBJ2-3, with TRBD2 as a possible D gene (6 bases). V lost 1 base, J lost 8 bases, and 25 bases lay in between. Per the germline V gene, CDR1 is SGHTA and CDR2 is FQGNSA. This CDR3 has 18 amino acids. CDR3 region: CASSLVIGRGGRLGTQYF. The CDR3 DNA is TGTGCCAGCAGCTTAGTAATCGGGCGTGGTGGGAGGCTAGGTACGCAGTATTTT.

The gene calls are TRBV10-3 and TRBJ2-2; possibly TRBD1 for D (5 bases). Germline-derived CDR1 and CDR2 are ENHRY and SYGVKD. V was clipped by 3 bases and J by 5 bases, with 7 bases between them. The CDR3 has 13 amino acids. CDR3 nucleotides: TGTGCCATCAGTGACAGGGATACCGGGGAGCTGTTTTTT. Its protein product is CAISDRDTGELFF.

Comment on this clone: Sequence at one end of the junction differs from germline and may be a read error. This chain links TRBV7-3 with TRBJ2-3; TRBD2 aligns across 13 bases. Germline CDR1 and CDR2: SGHTA and FQGTGA. This CDR3 has 16 residues. Written as DNA, the CDR3 is TGTGCCAGCAGCGTAACTAGCGGGAGGGCCACAGATACGCAGTATTTT. It codes for CASSVTSGRATDTQYF.

The chain combines TRBV10-3 with TRBJ2-5, with D uncertain. The CDR3 loop spans 13 amino acids. CDR1 ENHRY and CDR2 SYGVKD come from the germline V gene. V dropped 4 bases and J dropped 11 bases, with 17 bases sitting between them. CDR3 DNA sequence: TGTGCCATCAGTGGTCCCCTCCTAAGAGAGCAGTACTTC. The encoded protein is CAISGPLLREQYF.

The rearrangement uses TRBV7-9 and TRBJ2-1, with TRBD2 matching over 11 bases. With 3 bases clipped from V and 6 bases from J, the junction kept 7 bases outside the gene matches. The CDR3 has 16 residues. Germline lookup yields CDR1 SEHNR and CDR2 FQNEAQ (reference sequence). Here the CDR3 reads CASSFLLAGVVNEQFF. The DNA of the CDR3 is TGTGCCAGCAGCTTCCTACTAGCGGGAGTTGTCAATGAGCAGTTCTTC.

In DNA form, the CDR3 reads TGTGCCAGCGGCCGGGATACCTACGAGCAGTACTTC. Translation: CASGRDTYEQYF. The chain combines TRBV6-1 with TRBJ2-7; maybe TRBD2 (5 bases). Trimming pared 8 bases from V and 2 bases from J, leaving 10 bases between. The V gene's germline CDR1 is MNHNS and CDR2 SASEGT. This CDR3 contains 12 residues.

The chain carries TRBV6-5 and TRBJ2-5; TRBD1 matches at 7 bases. The CDR3 sequence is 14 residues long. Germline lookup yields CDR1 MNHEY and CDR2 SVGAGI. The ends lost 6 bases at V and 4 bases at J; junction bases unmatched: 8. DNA for the CDR3: TGTGCCAGCAGCTCCGACAGGGTACGAGAGACCCAGTACTTC. It codes for CASSSDRVRETQYF.

In the case of this clone: Other DNA sequences in the same sample also yield this CDR3. The chain has TRBV5-1 and TRBJ1-1; no clear D. Germline assignment: CDR1 SGHRS and CDR2 YFSETQ. CDR3 size: 14 residues. Deletions cut 2 bases from V and 0 bases from J, with 8 bases between. CDR3: CASSFEGMNTEAFF. The CDR3 nucleotides read TGCGCCAGCAGCTTTGAGGGCATGAACACTGAAGCTTTCTTT.

On this clone itself: A much larger clone sits a single nucleotide away, making a read error possible. The V call is TRBV5-1, the J call TRBJ1-1, with D possibly matching TRBD1 (6 bases). Germline V CDR1 and CDR2: SGHRS, YFSETQ. The CDR3 loop spans 14 amino acids. The V gene lost 3 bases and the J gene lost 1 base, with 10 bases spanning the gap. CDR3 amino acids: CASSSGTRNTEAFF. For the CDR3, the DNA is TGCGCCAGCAGCTCCGGGACAAGGAACACTGAAGCTTTCTTT.

The V gene is TRBV16, the J gene TRBJ2-7; D possibly matches TRBD1 or TRBD2 (5 bases each). CDR3 length equals 15 residues. The germline gives CDR1 KGHSY, CDR2 FQNENV. The V end was cut by 1 base, the J end by 7 bases, with 17 bases between. The DNA of the CDR3 is TGTGCCAGCAGCCAATTGGTCAGCAGGGACCTTGAGCAGTACTTC. Translation gives CASSQLVSRDLEQYF.

The V and J genes are TRBV10-3 and TRBJ1-1, with TRBD1 as a possible D gene (5 bases). V shed 11 bases and J shed 1 base, with 11 bases lying between them. The length of the CDR3 is 12 residues. Germline CDR1 ENHRY, CDR2 SYGVKD. CDR3 DNA: TGTGCCGCACAGGAGGGGAACACTGAAGCTTTCTTT. Its translation: CAAQEGNTEAFF.

The chain is built from TRBV6-1 and TRBJ2-1, with D hard to call. This CDR3 is built from 14 residues. V was shortened by 8 bases and J by 0 bases, with 11 bases between the two germline ends. CDR1 is MNHNS, CDR2 SASEGT, per germline. The CDR3 reads CASSSVSSYNEQFF. The DNA for the CDR3 is TGTGCCAGCTCTTCGGTGAGCTCCTACAATGAGCAGTTCTTC.

The rearrangement joins TRBV20-1 to TRBJ2-7; D might be TRBD1 (6 bases). The CDR3 has 11 residues. Germline lookup yields CDR1 DFQATT and CDR2 SNEGSKA (reference sequence). The CDR3 nucleotides are TGCAGCCGGACAGCCCAATACGAGCAGTACTTC. The encoded protein is CSRTAQYEQYF.

J is TRBJ2-5 and V is TRBV6-1, with D possibly TRBD1 on 6 matching bases. Per germline, CDR1 MNHNS and CDR2 SASEGT. The CDR3 extends over 15 amino acids. V lost 1 base and J lost 7, with 16 bases in between. As DNA, the CDR3 is TGTGCCAGCAGTGAAGTGTCGACAGGTTTTGGGACCCAGTACTTC. As protein: CASSEVSTGFGTQYF.

The V and J genes are TRBV5-6 and TRBJ1-4; 8 nucleotides match TRBD1. Per the germline V gene, CDR1 is SGHDT and CDR2 is YYEEEE. This CDR3 is 15 amino acids long. With V trimmed by 1 base and J by 7 bases, 6 bases remained unmatched. The CDR3 region has the DNA TGTGCCAGCAGCTTGCTGGACAGGGTGGGTGAAAAACTGTTTTTT. It encodes CASSLLDRVGEKLFF.

The chain couples TRBV28 to TRBJ1-1; tentatively, D is TRBD1 (6 bases). The CDR3 runs 14 residues. Germline assignment: CDR1 MDHEN and CDR2 SYDVKM. The V end lost 4 bases, the J end lost 1 base, and 10 bases lay between the germline ends. The CDR3 loop is CASSSGATNTEAFF. The CDR3 region has the DNA TGTGCCAGCAGTTCGGGGGCTACGAACACTGAAGCTTTCTTT.

CDR3 sequence (DNA): TGTGCCAGCAGTGACGGACAGGGGGCGAATGAAGCTTTCTTT. Encoded protein: CASSDGQGANEAFF. The chain has TRBV2 and TRBJ1-1; 11 bases map to TRBD1. The V gene's germline CDR1 is SNHLY and CDR2 FYNNEI. The length of the CDR3 is 14 residues. The V and J ends lost 3 bases and 7 bases, in that order; junction bases with no gene match: 4. Variable domain in full (rest from reference TRBV2 and TRBJ1-1): EPEVTQTPSHQVTQMGQEVILRCVPISNHLYFYWYRQILGQKVEFLVSFYNNEISEKSEIFDDQFSVERPDGSNFTLKIRSTKLEDSAMYFCASSDGQGANEAFFGQGTRLTVV.

V is TRBV28 and J is TRBJ2-7, with D perhaps assigned TRBD1 or TRBD2 (5 bases each). Germline V gene lookup returns CDR1 MDHEN and CDR2 SYDVKM. This CDR3 has 14 residues. V was clipped by 7 bases and J by 3 bases, with 16 bases between them. The CDR3 region is CASTAPGALYEQYF. DNA for the CDR3: TGTGCCAGCACCGCCCCCGGGGCCCTCTACGAGCAGTACTTC. Together with reference TRBV28 and TRBJ2-7, the CDR3 gives the full variable domain: DVKVTQSSRYLVKRTGEKVFLECVQDMDHENMFWYRQDPGLGLRLIYFSYDVKMKEKGDIPEGYSVSREKKERFSLILESASTNQTSMYLCASTAPGALYEQYFGPGTRLTVT.